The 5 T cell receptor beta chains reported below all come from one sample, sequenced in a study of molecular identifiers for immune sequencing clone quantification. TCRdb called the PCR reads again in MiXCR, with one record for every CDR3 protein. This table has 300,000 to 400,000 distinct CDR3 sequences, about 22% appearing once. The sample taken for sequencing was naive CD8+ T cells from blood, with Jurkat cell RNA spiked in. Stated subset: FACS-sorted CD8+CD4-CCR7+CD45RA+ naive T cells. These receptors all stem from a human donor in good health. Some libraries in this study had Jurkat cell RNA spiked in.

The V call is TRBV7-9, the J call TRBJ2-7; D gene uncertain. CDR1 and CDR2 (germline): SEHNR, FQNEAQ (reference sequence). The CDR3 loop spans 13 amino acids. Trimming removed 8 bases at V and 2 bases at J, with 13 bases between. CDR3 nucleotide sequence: TGTGCCAGCGGCCCTCCGGCAGCCTACGAGCAGTACTTC. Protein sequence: CASGPPAAYEQYF.

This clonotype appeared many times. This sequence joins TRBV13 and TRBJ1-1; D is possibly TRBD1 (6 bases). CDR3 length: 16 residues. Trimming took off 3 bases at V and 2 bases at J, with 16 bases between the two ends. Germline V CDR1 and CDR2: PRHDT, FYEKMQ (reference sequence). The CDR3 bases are TGTGCCAGCAGCTTCGCCCGATCGACAGGAAACACTGAAGCTTTCTTT. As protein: CASSFARSTGNTEAFF.

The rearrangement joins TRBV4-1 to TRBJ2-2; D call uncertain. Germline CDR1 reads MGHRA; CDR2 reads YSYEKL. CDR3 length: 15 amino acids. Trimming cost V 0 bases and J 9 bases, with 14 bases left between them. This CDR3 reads CASSQDSSAYRELFF. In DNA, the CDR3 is TGCGCCAGCAGCCAAGATTCCTCGGCCTACCGGGAGCTGTTTTTT.

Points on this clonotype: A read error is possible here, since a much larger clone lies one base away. The CDR3 nucleotides are TGTGCCAGTTCCTCGACGTTGAACACTGAAGCTTCCTTT. It specifies CASSSTLNTEASF. This chain uses TRBV6-4 with TRBJ1-1; D ambiguous. The CDR3 has 13 residues. The V gene's germline CDR1 is MRHNA and CDR2 SNTAGT.

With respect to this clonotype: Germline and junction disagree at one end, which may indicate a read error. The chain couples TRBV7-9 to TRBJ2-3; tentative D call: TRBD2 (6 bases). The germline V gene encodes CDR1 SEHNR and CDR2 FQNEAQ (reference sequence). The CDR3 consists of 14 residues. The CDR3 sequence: CASSSEGGRDTQYF. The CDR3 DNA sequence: TGCGCCAGCAGCTCGGAGGGTGGAAGAGATACGCAGTATTTT.